This paragraph reports one T cell receptor beta chain. The antigen it binds to is not known. The input lacks base qualities; no much larger clone sits a single base away. The sample contains more than one DNA sequence encoding this CDR3. Per the germline V gene (reference sequence), SGHKS is the CDR1 and YYEKEE is the CDR2. Taken from cysteine to phenylalanine, the CDR3 has 14 residues. The CDR3 DNA has 42 bases and is translated from base 1. The junction shows trimming of 7 bases on V and 8 bases on J, plus 21 bases between the germline ends. This sample stems from a study of blood T cell repertoires in COVID-19 (dated by TCRdb to the early 2020s). For context, the study as a whole: Samples covering the acute and convalescent phases of COVID-19 were provided by collaborators in the United States, Italy and Spain. The dataset comprised deeply sampled blood TCRbeta repertoires from subjects exposed to, actively infected with, or recovered from COVID-19. A freely available public database, intended as a resource for researchers studying the immune response to SARS-CoV-2, is where the repertoires were released. Where available, HLA class I and class II types were taken from metadata supplied by the sample provider and were not determined by assay-based typing. The material from the prospective study consisted of cDNA or gDNA derived from T cells, B-cell-depleted T cells, or PBMCs. Nearly every sample came with metadata listing a de-identified subject ID, COVID-19 status, age in years and sex. The samples were drawn from two sources: the first 160 participants of the ongoing ImmuneRACE study, and about 1,300 subjects contributed by 6 global collaborators.

Whole blood was collected in K2EDTA tubes by collaborating institutions according to the institutions' own protocols. Collaborator samples were shipped for TCRbeta analysis as frozen whole blood, isolated PBMCs, or DNA extracted from either sample type. The immunoSEQ Assay, a bias-controlled multiplex PCR, was used to amplify TCRbeta CDR3 regions from genomic DNA. As for how the authors treated the data: Within the assay, amplification of reference gene primers was used to estimate how many nucleated cells each sample contained. To quantify the absolute abundance of each unique TCRbeta CDR3 rearrangement, sequence reads were collapsed and filtered. For each sample, productive Simpson clonality was calculated as the square root of Simpson's diversity index across productive rearrangements. Held by TCRdb, this immuneACCESS table contains in-frame sequences only and omits some clones. Under half of the omission traces to an unresolved V gene where checked; the cause of the rest is unknown. That table furnishes V, J and clone size, whereas the DNA furnished D and trimming. The sample table records 70,000 to 80,000 clones; more than 75% of these occur just once. Jointly, the top ten make up less than 15% of the sample.

Paper-wide results and their limitations: Clinical and demographic metadata were provided uncurated, with the amount varying by source and participant.

The sequence came from a human donor in a cohort sampled during active COVID-19. This chain is built from TRBV5-5 and TRBJ1-2, with TRBD1 as a weak D call on 5 bases. What was sequenced was peripheral blood. CDR3 protein: CASAPGGGGRGYTF. The DNA is TGTGCCAGCGCTCCGGGCGGGGGGGGTCGAGGCTACACCTTC.